The clone carrying this T cell receptor (beta chain) was seen a handful of times. This CDR3 has 12 amino acids. The V end lost 6 bases, the J end lost 11 bases, and 16 bases lay between the germline ends. As originally analysed: From reference gene primer amplification, estimates of nucleated cell counts were derived. Measured with immunoSEQ multiplex PCR; TCRdb has only the in-frame clones, and not every one. The V and J calls and the clone size are those of that table, but D and trimming were determined from the DNA. In the table there are about 480,000 clones, roughly 90% of which are singletons. The data are from a study of blood T cell repertoires in COVID-19. Overall study context: Sources were T cells, B-cell-depleted T cells, or PBMCs; the material itself was cDNA or gDNA.

Source material: PBMCs or T cells enriched from blood (not recorded which). The rearrangement links TRBV12-3 or TRBV12-4 to TRBJ1-1; D is ambiguous. The receptor was isolated from a woman in her thirties or forties who had recovered from COVID-19. The CDR3 loop reads CASSPGRTPAFF. The CDR3 region has the DNA TGTGCCAGCAGCCCAGGCCGGACTCCCGCTTTCTTT.